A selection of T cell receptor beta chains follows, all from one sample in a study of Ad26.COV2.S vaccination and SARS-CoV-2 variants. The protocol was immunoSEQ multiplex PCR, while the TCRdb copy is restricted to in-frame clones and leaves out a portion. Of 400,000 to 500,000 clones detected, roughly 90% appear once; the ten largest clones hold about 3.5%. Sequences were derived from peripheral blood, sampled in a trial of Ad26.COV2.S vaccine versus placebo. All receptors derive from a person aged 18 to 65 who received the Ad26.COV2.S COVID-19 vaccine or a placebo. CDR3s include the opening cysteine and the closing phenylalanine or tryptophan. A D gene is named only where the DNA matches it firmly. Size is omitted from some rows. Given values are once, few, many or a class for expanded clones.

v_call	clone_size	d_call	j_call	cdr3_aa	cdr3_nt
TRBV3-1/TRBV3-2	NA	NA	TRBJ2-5	CASSLEAYRQETQYF	TGTGCCAGCAGCCTAGAGGCCTACAGACAAGAGACCCAGTACTTC
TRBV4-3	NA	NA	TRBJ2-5	CASSPLLSVGRGQETQYF	TGCGCCAGCAGCCCGCTTTTGTCCGTAGGGCGGGGCCAAGAGACCCAGTACTTC
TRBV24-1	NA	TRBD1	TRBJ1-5	CATSGGGINQPQHF	TGTGCCACCAGTGGAGGGGGCATAAATCAGCCCCAGCATTTT
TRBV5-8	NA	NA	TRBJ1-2	CASSPPGHPIGGYTF	TGTGCCAGCAGCCCCCCGGGACACCCTATCGGTGGCTACACCTTC
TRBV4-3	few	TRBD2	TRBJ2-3	CASSQDGSGGGSDTQYF	TGCGCCAGCAGCCAAGACGGGAGCGGGGGTGGTTCAGATACGCAGTATTTT
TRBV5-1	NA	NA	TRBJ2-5	CASSLTTETQYF	TGCGCCAGCAGCTTGACTACGGAGACCCAGTACTTC
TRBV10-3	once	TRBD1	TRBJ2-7	CAISATGFHEQYF	TGTGCCATCAGTGCGACAGGGTTCCACGAGCAGTACTTC
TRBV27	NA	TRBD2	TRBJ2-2	CASSPRGGDTGELFF	TGTGCCAGCAGTCCCCGGGGGGGGGACACCGGGGAGCTGTTTTTT
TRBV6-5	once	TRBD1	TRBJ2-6	CAIAGGGGANVLTF	TGTGCCATCGCAGGGGGTGGAGGGGCCAACGTCCTGACTTTC
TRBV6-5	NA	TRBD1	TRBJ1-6	CASSYTTGGHSPLHF	TGTGCCAGCAGTTACACGACAGGGGGTCATTCACCCCTCCACTTT
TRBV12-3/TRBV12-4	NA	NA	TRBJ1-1	CASKKGQNTEAFF	TGTGCCAGCAAAAAGGGGCAGAACACTGAAGCTTTCTTT
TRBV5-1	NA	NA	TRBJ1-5	CASSLVPDYSNQPQHF	TGCGCCAGCAGCTTGGTTCCAGACTATAGCAATCAGCCCCAGCATTTT
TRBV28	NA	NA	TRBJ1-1	CASRFTLYGNTEAFF	TGTGCCAGCAGGTTTACCCTCTATGGGAACACTGAAGCTTTCTTT
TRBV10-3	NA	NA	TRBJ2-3	CAISQYRPDTQYF	TGTGCCATCTCTCAGTACAGGCCAGATACGCAGTATTTT
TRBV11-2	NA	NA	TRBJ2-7	CASSLDYLRASGDEQYF	TGTGCCAGCAGCTTAGACTATTTAAGGGCGTCGGGGGACGAGCAGTACTTC
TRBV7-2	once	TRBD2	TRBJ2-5	CASSLILGSSGKIQETQYF	TGTGCCAGCAGCTTAATTTTGGGATCTAGCGGGAAGATCCAAGAGACCCAGTACTTC
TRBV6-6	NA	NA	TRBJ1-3	CASSYDRKSSGNTIYF	TGTGCCAGCAGTTACGACAGGAAGAGCTCTGGAAACACCATATATTTT
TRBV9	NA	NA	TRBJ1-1	CASSVLDTGSNTEAFF	TGTGCCAGCAGCGTATTAGACACAGGGTCGAACACTGAAGCTTTCTTT
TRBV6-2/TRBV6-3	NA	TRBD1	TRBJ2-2	CASSYSAWDRGQNTGELFF	TGTGCCAGCAGTTACTCAGCCTGGGACAGGGGACAGAACACCGGGGAGCTGTTTTTT
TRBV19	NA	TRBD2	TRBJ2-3	CASSGRAGGADTQYF	TGTGCCAGTAGCGGGCGAGCGGGGGGTGCAGATACGCAGTATTTT
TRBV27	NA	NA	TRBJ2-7	CASSLRRTGVIEEQYF	TGTGCCAGCAGTTTACGGCGGACGGGGGTAATCGAGGAGCAGTACTTC
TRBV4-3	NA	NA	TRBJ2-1	CASSQDLGSNEQFF	TGCGCCAGCAGCCAAGATTTGGGTTCCAATGAGCAGTTCTTC
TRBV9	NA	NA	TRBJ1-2	CASSVDVGAENYGYTF	TGTGCCAGCAGCGTAGACGTTGGAGCGGAGAACTATGGCTACACCTTC
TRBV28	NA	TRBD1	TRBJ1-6	CASSSPSRGLDNSPLHF	TGTGCCAGCAGTTCCCCCTCCAGGGGGCTAGATAATTCACCCCTCCACTTT
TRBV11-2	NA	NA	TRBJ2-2	CASSPIRGDWGTGELFF	TGTGCCAGCAGCCCAATTAGGGGGGACTGGGGGACCGGGGAGCTGTTTTTT
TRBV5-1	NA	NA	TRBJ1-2	CASSQGMNGYTF	TGCGCCAGCAGCCAGGGTATGAATGGCTACACCTTC
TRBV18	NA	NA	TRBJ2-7	CASSLTGAYEQYF	TGTGCCAGCTCACTGACGGGGGCCTACGAGCAGTACTTC
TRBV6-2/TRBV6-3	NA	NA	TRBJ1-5	CASSYLRQPQHF	TGTGCCAGCAGTTACCTGCGCCAGCCCCAGCATTTT
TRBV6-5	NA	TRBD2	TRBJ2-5	CASRSPGLAHGDQYF	TGTGCCAGCAGATCCCCGGGACTAGCCCACGGGGACCAGTACTTC
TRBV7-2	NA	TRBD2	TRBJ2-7	CASSPPGGGAGAYEQYF	TGTGCCAGCAGCCCCCCGGGGGGAGGAGCGGGGGCCTACGAGCAGTACTTC
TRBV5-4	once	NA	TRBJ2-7	CASSLNGPSYEQYF	TGTGCCAGCAGCTTGAACGGACCCTCCTACGAGCAGTACTTC
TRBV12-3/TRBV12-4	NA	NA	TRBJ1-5	CASSLYGQPQHF	TGTGCCAGCAGCTTATACGGGCAGCCCCAGCATTTT
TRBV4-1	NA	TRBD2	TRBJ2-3	CASSQARLSGGNHYPDTQYF	TGCGCCAGCAGCCAGGCCCGGCTGAGCGGGGGAAACCATTACCCAGATACGCAGTATTTT
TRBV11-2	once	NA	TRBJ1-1	CASSPGPAIEAFF	TGTGCCAGCAGCCCGGGACCAGCAATTGAAGCTTTCTTT
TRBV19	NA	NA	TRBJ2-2	CASSPGAGELFF	TGTGCCAGTAGCCCAGGGGCCGGGGAGCTGTTTTTT
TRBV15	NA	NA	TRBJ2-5	CATSRPVPETQYF	TGTGCCACCAGCAGACCGGTCCCGGAGACCCAGTACTTC
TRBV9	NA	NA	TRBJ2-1	CASTGDRSYNEQFF	TGTGCCAGCACGGGGGATCGCTCCTACAATGAGCAGTTCTTC
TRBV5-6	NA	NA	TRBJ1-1	CASSQLGKGEAFF	TGTGCCAGCAGCCAACTCGGAAAGGGTGAAGCTTTCTTT
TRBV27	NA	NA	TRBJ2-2	CASSRNTGELFF	TGTGCCAGCAGCCGGAACACCGGGGAGCTGTTTTTT
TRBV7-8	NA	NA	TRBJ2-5	CASSLVTETQYF	TGTGCCAGCAGCTTAGTGACAGAGACCCAGTACTTC
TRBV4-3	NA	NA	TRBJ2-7	CASSQDGRGGQGQYF	TGCGCCAGCAGCCAAGACGGTCGGGGGGGACAGGGACAGTACTTC
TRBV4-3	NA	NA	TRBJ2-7	CASSQTPGHYEQYF	TGCGCCAGCAGCCAAACACCGGGCCACTACGAGCAGTACTTC
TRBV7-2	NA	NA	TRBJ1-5	CASSFQGSNQPQHF	TGTGCCAGCAGCTTTCAGGGAAGCAATCAGCCCCAGCATTTT
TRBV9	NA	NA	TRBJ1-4	CASSFTGTEWEKLFF	TGTGCCAGCAGCTTCACCGGGACCGAGTGGGAAAAACTGTTTTTT
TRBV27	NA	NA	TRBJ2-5	CASSFGGLSRLETQYF	TGTGCCAGCAGTTTTGGGGGGCTCTCTAGGCTGGAGACCCAGTACTTC
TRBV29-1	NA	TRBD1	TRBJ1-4	CSVESGQGLEKLFF	TGCAGCGTTGAATCGGGACAGGGGTTAGAAAAACTGTTTTTT
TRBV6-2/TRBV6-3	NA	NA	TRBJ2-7	CASSYSFWEIPLEQYF	TGTGCCAGCAGTTACTCGTTTTGGGAGATTCCCTTGGAGCAGTACTTC
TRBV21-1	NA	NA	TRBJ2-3	CAIRGHFSTDTQYF	TGTGCCATCCGGGGACACTTTAGCACAGATACGCAGTATTTT
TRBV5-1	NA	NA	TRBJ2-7	CASSLSRGIYEQYF	TGCGCCAGCAGCCTGAGTAGGGGGATCTACGAGCAGTACTTC
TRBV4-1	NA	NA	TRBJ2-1	CASSPPGPDNEQFF	TGCGCCAGCAGCCCCCCGGGACCGGACAATGAGCAGTTCTTC
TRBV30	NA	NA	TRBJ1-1	CAWRGGNHMNTEAFF	TGTGCCTGGAGGGGGGGGAATCACATGAACACTGAAGCTTTCTTT
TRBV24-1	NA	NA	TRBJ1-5	CATSVGGGDPQHF	TGTGCCACCAGTGTAGGAGGTGGCGATCCCCAGCATTTT
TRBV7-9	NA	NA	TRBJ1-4	CASSLGTRAEREKLFF	TGTGCCAGCAGCTTAGGAACCAGGGCGGAAAGAGAAAAACTGTTTTTT
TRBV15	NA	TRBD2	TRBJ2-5	CATSTSSGARGTQYF	TGTGCCACCAGCACCTCTAGCGGGGCCAGGGGGACCCAGTACTTC
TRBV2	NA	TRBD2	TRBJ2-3	CASSKAGTTDTQYF	TGTGCCAGCAGTAAAGCGGGGACCACAGATACGCAGTATTTT
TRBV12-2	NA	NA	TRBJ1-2	CASRSTGYYGYTF	TGTGCAAGTCGCTCCACAGGGTACTATGGCTACACCTTC
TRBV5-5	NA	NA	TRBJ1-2	CASSLAGGGTTNNYGYTF	TGTGCCAGCAGCTTGGCTGGGGGGGGAACCACCAATAACTATGGCTACACCTTC